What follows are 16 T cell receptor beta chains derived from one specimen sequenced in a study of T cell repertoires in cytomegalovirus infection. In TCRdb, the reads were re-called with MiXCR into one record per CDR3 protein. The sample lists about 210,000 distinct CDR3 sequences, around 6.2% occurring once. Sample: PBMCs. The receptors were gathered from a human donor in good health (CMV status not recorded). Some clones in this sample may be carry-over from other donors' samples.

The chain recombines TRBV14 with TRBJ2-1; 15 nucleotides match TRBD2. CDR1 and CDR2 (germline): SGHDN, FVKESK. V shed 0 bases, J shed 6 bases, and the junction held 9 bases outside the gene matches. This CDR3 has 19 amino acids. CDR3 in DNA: TGTGCCAGCAGCCAAGAGGAGTGGACTAGCGGGGGGGTCTTCAATGAGCAGTTCTTC. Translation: CASSQEEWTSGGVFNEQFF.

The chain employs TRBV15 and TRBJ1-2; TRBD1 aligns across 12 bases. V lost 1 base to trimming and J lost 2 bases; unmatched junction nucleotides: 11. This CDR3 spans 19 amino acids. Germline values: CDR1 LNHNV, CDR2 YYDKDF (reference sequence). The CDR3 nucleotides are TGTGCCACCAGCAGAGGGGGGCTTGGGACAGGGGGCGAAAACTATGGCTACACCTTC. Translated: CATSRGGLGTGGENYGYTF. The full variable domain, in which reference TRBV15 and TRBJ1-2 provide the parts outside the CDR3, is DAMVIQNPRYQVTQFGKPVTLSCSQTLNHNVMYWYQQKSSQAPKLLFHYYDKDFNNEADTPDNFQSRRPNTSFCFLDIRSPGLGDTAMYLCATSRGGLGTGGENYGYTFGSGTRLTVV.

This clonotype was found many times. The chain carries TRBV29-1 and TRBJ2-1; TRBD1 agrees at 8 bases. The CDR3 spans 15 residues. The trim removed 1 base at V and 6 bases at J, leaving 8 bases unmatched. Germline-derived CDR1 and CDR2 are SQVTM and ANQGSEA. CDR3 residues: CSVEGGTTGGNEQFF. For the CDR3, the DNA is TGCAGCGTTGAAGGTGGGACCACAGGGGGCAATGAGCAGTTCTTC.

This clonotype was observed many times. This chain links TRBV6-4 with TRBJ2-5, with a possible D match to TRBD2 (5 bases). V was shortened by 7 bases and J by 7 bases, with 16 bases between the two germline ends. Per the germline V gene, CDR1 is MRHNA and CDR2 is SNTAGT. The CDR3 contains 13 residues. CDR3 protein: CASKGAFMGTQYF. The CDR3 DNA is TGTGCCAGCAAGGGAGCGTTCATGGGGACCCAGTACTTC.

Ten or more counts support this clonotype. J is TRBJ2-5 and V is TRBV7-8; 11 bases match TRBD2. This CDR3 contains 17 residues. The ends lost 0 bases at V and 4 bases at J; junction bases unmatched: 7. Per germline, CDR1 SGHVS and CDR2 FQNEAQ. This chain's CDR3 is CASSLALAGGVGETQYF. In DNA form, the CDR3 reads TGTGCCAGCAGCTTAGCCCTAGCGGGGGGAGTGGGAGAGACCCAGTACTTC.

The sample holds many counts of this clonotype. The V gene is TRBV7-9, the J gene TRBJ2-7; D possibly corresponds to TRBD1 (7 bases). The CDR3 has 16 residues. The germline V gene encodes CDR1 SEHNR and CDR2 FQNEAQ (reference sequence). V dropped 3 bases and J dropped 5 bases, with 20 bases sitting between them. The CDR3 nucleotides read TGTGCCAGCAGCTTTTATGGAGGGGGCGCGTGGGACGAGCAGTACTTC. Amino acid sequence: CASSFYGGGAWDEQYF.

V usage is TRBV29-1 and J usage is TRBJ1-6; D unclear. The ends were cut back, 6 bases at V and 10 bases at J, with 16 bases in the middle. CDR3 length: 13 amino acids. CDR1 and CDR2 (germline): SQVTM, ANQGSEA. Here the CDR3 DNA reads TGCAGCGTAGCCGGGTCAGGAGGATCACCCCTCCACTTT. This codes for CSVAGSGGSPLHF.

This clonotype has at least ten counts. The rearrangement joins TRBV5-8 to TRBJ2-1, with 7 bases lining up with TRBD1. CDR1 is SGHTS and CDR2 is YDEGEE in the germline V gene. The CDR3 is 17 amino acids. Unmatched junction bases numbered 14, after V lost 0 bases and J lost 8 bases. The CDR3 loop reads CASSLGVSGRGNDEQFF. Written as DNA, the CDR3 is TGTGCCAGCAGCTTGGGGGTTTCGGGCAGGGGGAACGATGAGCAGTTCTTC.

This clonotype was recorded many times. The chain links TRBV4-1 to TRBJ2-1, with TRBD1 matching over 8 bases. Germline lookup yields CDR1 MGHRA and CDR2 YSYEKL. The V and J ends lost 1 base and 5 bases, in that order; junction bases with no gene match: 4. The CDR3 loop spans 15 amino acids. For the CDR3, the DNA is TGCGCCAGCAGCCAAGGGCAGGGGGCGAACAATGAGCAGTTCTTC. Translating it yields CASSQGQGANNEQFF.

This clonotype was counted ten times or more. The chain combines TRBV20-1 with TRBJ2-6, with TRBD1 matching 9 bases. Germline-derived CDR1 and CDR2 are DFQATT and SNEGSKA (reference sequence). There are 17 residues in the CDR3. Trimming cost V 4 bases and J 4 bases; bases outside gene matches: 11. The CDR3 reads CSATGQGNSLGANVLTF. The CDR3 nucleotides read TGCAGTGCTACAGGACAGGGGAACTCTCTGGGGGCCAACGTCCTGACTTTC.

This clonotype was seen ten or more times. The CDR3 sequence is CASRLAGGPQGSYNEQFF. CDR3 DNA sequence: TGTGCCAGCAGACTAGCGGGGGGGCCCCAAGGCTCCTACAATGAGCAGTTCTTC. The gene calls are TRBV7-2 and TRBJ2-1; 13 nucleotides match TRBD2. CDR3 size: 18 residues. The germline CDR1 and CDR2 sequences are SGHTA and FQGNSA. V was pared by 6 bases and J by 0 bases, with 8 bases of the junction left unmatched.

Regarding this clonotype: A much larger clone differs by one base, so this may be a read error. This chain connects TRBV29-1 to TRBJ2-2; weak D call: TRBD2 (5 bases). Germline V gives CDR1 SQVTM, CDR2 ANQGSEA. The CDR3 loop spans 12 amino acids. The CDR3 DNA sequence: TGCAGCGTTGAGTCCTTCACCGGGGAGCTGATTTTT. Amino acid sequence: CSVESFTGELIF.

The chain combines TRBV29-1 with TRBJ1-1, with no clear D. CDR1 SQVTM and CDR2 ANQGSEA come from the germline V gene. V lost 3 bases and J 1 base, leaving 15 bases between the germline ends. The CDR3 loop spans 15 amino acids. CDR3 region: CSVDRFAVGNTEAFF. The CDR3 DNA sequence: TGCAGCGTTGACCGGTTCGCTGTTGGGAACACTGAAGCTTTCTTT.

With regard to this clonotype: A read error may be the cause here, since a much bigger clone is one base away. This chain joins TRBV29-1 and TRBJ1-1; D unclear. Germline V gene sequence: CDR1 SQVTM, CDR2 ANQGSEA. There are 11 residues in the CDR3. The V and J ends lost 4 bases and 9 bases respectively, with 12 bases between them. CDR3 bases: TGCAGCGTTGGAAGCCGTACTAAAGCTTTCTTT. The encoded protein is CSVGSRTKAFF.

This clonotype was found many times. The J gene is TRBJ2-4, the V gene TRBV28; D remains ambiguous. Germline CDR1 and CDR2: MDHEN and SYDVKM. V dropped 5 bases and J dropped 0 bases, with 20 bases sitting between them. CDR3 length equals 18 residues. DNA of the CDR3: TGTGCCAGCAGTCCAAAAGGCCGGGTTTATCTAGCCAAAAACATTCAGTACTTC. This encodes CASSPKGRVYLAKNIQYF.

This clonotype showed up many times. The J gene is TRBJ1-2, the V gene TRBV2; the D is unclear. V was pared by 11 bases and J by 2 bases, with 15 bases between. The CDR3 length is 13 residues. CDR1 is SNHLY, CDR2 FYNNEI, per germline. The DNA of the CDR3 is TGTGCCTCCCGGAGGACTGACAACTATGGCTACACCTTC. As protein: CASRRTDNYGYTF.